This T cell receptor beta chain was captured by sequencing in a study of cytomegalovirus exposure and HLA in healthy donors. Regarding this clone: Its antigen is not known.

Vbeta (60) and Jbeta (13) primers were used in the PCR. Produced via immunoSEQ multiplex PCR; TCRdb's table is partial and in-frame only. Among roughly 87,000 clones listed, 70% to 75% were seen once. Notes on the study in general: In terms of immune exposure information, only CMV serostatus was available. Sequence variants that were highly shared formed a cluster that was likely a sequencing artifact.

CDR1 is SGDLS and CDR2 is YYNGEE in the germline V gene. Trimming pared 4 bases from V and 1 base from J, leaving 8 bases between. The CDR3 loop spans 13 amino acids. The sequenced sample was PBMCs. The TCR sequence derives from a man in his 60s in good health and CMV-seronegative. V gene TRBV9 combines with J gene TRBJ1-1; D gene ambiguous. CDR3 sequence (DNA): TGTGCCAGCAGCAGAGCAGGGAACACTGAAGCTTTCTTT. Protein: CASSRAGNTEAFF.